The 30 T cell receptor beta chains presented below share a single source sample, sequenced in a study of blood T cell repertoires in COVID-19. Here immunoSEQ multiplex PCR was the method, and the copy in TCRdb shows in-frame clones only, minus some. The table shows about 440,000 clones, with 70% to 90% occurring only once. Sequencing input: PBMCs or T cells enriched from blood (not recorded which). These receptors all come from a young woman with acute COVID-19.

This chain links TRBV5-1 with TRBJ2-3, with 8 bases aligning to TRBD2. V shed 0 bases, J shed 2 bases, and the junction held 5 bases outside the gene matches. The CDR3 has 16 amino acids. In germline, CDR1 is SGHRS, CDR2 YFSETQ. CDR3 DNA sequence: TGCGCCAGCAGCTTGGGTCTAGCGGGTAACACAGATACGCAGTATTTT. Translated, it gives CASSLGLAGNTDTQYF.

The chain carries TRBV24-1 and TRBJ2-5; tentatively, D is TRBD1 (5 bases). V was trimmed by 10 bases and J by 5 bases, leaving 13 bases between them. The CDR3 totals 12 residues. Looked up from germline, CDR1 is KGHDR and CDR2 is SFDVKD. CDR3 coding DNA: TGTGCCACAGATTACAGGTCTGAGACCCAGTACTTC. It encodes CATDYRSETQYF.

The chain employs TRBV7-8 and TRBJ1-2; 10 nucleotides align to TRBD1. V lost 5 bases, J lost 7 bases, and 7 bases stayed unmatched. This CDR3 is 14 amino acids long. Germline V gene lookup returns CDR1 SGHVS and CDR2 FQNEAQ. The DNA for the CDR3 is TGTGCCAGCAGCCGACAGGGGGCAACGGGTGGCTACACCTTC. It specifies CASSRQGATGGYTF.

This clone was picked up one time. J is TRBJ2-7 and V is TRBV27, with 8 bases identical to TRBD1. Looked up from germline, CDR1 is MNHEY and CDR2 is SMNVEV (reference sequence). The V and J ends lost 5 bases and 9 bases, in that order; junction bases with no gene match: 12. The CDR3 is 14 amino acids. The CDR3 DNA reads as TGTGCCAGCAGTGCCCGACAGGGGAATAGAGGGCAGTACTTC. It encodes CASSARQGNRGQYF.

The chain links TRBV7-2 to TRBJ2-1; no clear D. Trimming pared 4 bases from V and 10 bases from J, leaving 20 bases between. This CDR3 is built from 15 residues. Germline values: CDR1 SGHTA, CDR2 FQGNSA. CDR3 in amino acids: CASSSVASAAGEQFF. The CDR3 DNA is TGTGCCAGCAGCTCCGTGGCTTCGGCGGCTGGAGAGCAGTTCTTC.

This chain connects TRBV27 to TRBJ2-5, with 8 positions matching TRBD1. Germline V gene sequence: CDR1 MNHEY, CDR2 SMNVEV (reference sequence). J was trimmed by 2 bases and V by 1 base; bases with no gene match: 3. The CDR3 is made up of 15 amino acids. The CDR3 bases are TGTGCCAGCAGTTTATTTAGGGACAGGCAAGAGACCCAGTACTTC. Its protein product is CASSLFRDRQETQYF.

This chain connects TRBV9 to TRBJ1-4, with TRBD1 as a possible D gene (6 bases). Trimming stripped 3 bases from V and 10 bases from J, with 16 bases between. Germline V CDR1 and CDR2: SGDLS, YYNGEE. The CDR3 is made up of 14 amino acids. The chain's CDR3 is CASSDSPGGGKLFF. In DNA, the CDR3 is TGTGCCAGCAGCGACTCCCCGGGGGGCGGAAAACTGTTTTTT.

J is TRBJ1-4 and V is TRBV28, with TRBD1 matching 9 bases. Germline V lookup: CDR1 MDHEN, CDR2 SYDVKM. The CDR3 has 14 amino acids. V trimming: 8 bases; J trimming: 6 bases; junction bases outside the gene matches: 7. The CDR3 DNA follows: TGTGCCAGCTTGACCGGGACAGGGTATGAAAAACTGTTTTTT. Translation gives CASLTGTGYEKLFF.

Many counts were recorded for this clone. The V gene is TRBV19, the J gene TRBJ1-5; 11 nucleotides agree with TRBD1. CDR3 length equals 15 residues. From germline, CDR1 is LNHDA and CDR2 SQIVND (reference sequence). V gave up 4 bases and J gave up 4 bases; unmatched junction bases: 3. CDR3 residues: CASSKDRGRNQPQHF. As DNA, the CDR3 is TGTGCCAGTAGTAAGGACAGGGGGCGGAATCAGCCCCAGCATTTT.

The genes are TRBV12-3 or TRBV12-4 and TRBJ1-5, with unresolved D. The CDR3 covers 12 residues. Trimming removed 1 base from V and 5 bases from J, with 3 bases in between. Written as DNA, the CDR3 is TGTGCCAGCAGTTTAGGGCATCAGCCCCAGCATTTT. As protein: CASSLGHQPQHF.

V is TRBV2 and J is TRBJ1-4, with 7 bases fitting TRBD1. Germline CDR1 SNHLY, CDR2 FYNNEI. This CDR3 comprises 13 residues. The junction had 4 bases not matched to a gene; V was cut back by 8 bases and J by 4 bases. CDR3 sequence reads: CASERGHNEKLFF. DNA for the CDR3: TGTGCCAGCGAAAGGGGGCATAATGAAAAACTGTTTTTT.

The V gene is TRBV6-5, the J gene TRBJ1-4; D unresolved. The germline CDR1 and CDR2 sequences are MNHEY and SVGAGI. CDR3 length: 11 residues. Trimming took off 7 bases at V and 5 bases at J, with 5 bases between the two ends. CDR3 sequence reads: CASILNEKLFF. DNA of the CDR3: TGTGCCAGCATTTTAAATGAAAAACTGTTTTTT.

This clone has a single count. CDR3 sequence (DNA): TGTGCCATCAGGAGGGCAGGCCCGAATCAGCCCCAGCATTTT. As protein: CAIRRAGPNQPQHF. The chain is built from TRBV28 and TRBJ1-5; D unclear. V lost 10 bases, J lost 4 bases, and 17 bases lay in between. The CDR3 sequence is 14 residues long. Germline assignment: CDR1 MDHEN and CDR2 SYDVKM.

J is TRBJ1-2 and V is TRBV7-3; the D gene is possibly TRBD1 (5 bases). V was pared by 6 bases and J by 11 bases, with 13 bases between. This CDR3 region has 11 residues. Looked up from germline, CDR1 is SGHTA and CDR2 is FQGTGA. DNA for the CDR3: TGTGCCAGCAGGGCGGGGGTTATTTACACCTTC. Translation: CASRAGVIYTF.

The chain is built from TRBV9 and TRBJ2-5, with D possibly being TRBD1 (5 bases). The V gene's germline CDR1 is SGDLS and CDR2 YYNGEE. The CDR3 is made up of 16 amino acids. Trimming stripped 4 bases from V and 1 base from J, with 17 bases between. The CDR3 is CASSPKGDRVQETQYF. CDR3 bases: TGTGCCAGCAGCCCGAAAGGGGATAGGGTCCAAGAGACCCAGTACTTC.

The chain combines TRBV19 with TRBJ2-3; D is uncertain. V lost 3 bases to trimming and J lost 2 bases, with 6 bases between them. Per germline, CDR1 LNHDA and CDR2 SQIVND (reference sequence). The length of the CDR3 is 13 residues. The CDR3 DNA is TGTGCCAGTAGTATTGGCTTCACAGATACGCAGTATTTT. Protein sequence: CASSIGFTDTQYF.

CDR3 DNA sequence: TGTGCCAGCAGCCCTCGGGATCAGCCCCCCTATGGCTACACCTTC. Translating gives CASSPRDQPPYGYTF. V and J are TRBV9 and TRBJ1-2, with D uncertain. This CDR3 spans 15 amino acids. In germline, CDR1 is SGDLS, CDR2 YYNGEE. The ends were cut back, 4 bases at V and 4 bases at J, with 17 bases in the middle.

This chain connects TRBV5-1 to TRBJ2-3, with D possibly TRBD1 on 5 matching bases. The CDR3 is 16 residues long. Germline CDR1 and CDR2: SGHRS and YFSETQ. V was cut by 1 base and J by 4 bases, with 16 bases left in between. The CDR3 DNA reads as TGCGCCAGCAGCTTGAGATGGACACAAGGGGCAGATACGCAGTATTTT. Its translation is CASSLRWTQGADTQYF.

This clone was counted only a few times. The chain recombines TRBV30 with TRBJ2-5; a possible D gene is TRBD1 (6 bases). Germline V gene data show CDR1 as GTSNPN and CDR2 as SVGIG (reference sequence). This CDR3 spans 12 amino acids. The germline V and J ends were trimmed by 4 bases and 2 bases, with 8 bases remaining between them. The CDR3 here is CAWKRGQETQYF. The CDR3 bases are TGTGCCTGGAAGAGGGGGCAAGAGACCCAGTACTTC.

The chain has TRBV2 and TRBJ2-2, with a tentative D call TRBD1 (6 bases). V dropped 10 bases and J dropped 9 bases, with 15 bases sitting between them. CDR1 is SNHLY, CDR2 FYNNEI, per germline. The CDR3 has 12 residues. The DNA of the CDR3 is TGTGCCATCTCCCGGGACAATCGGGAGCTGTTTTTT. As protein: CAISRDNRELFF.

The gene calls are TRBV11-3 and TRBJ2-5; 13 bases agree with TRBD2. J lost 2 bases, V lost 4 bases, and 7 bases had no gene match. CDR3 length equals 17 residues. From germline, CDR1 is SGHNT and CDR2 YENEEA. CDR3 residues: CASSYPTSGRKQETQYF. Here the CDR3 DNA reads TGTGCCAGCAGCTATCCGACTAGCGGGAGGAAACAAGAGACCCAGTACTTC.

This clone was observed at least ten times. This chain joins TRBV7-9 and TRBJ2-4; TRBD2 is a possible D gene (6 bases). CDR1 is SEHNR, CDR2 FQNEAQ, per germline (reference sequence). CDR3 length: 16 residues. Trimming shortened V by 5 bases and J by 2 bases, and 16 bases separated the two germline ends. The CDR3 DNA follows: TGTGCCAGCAGCCATTTCCCCCGGGACTCCAAAAACATTCAGTACTTC. This sequence encodes CASSHFPRDSKNIQYF.

This clone has just a few counts. The chain carries TRBV7-9 and TRBJ1-3, with TRBD1 matching over 7 bases. V lost 5 bases and J lost 0; bases outside the gene matches: 7. The CDR3 runs 16 residues. Looked up from germline, CDR1 is SEHNR and CDR2 is FQNEAQ (reference sequence). The CDR3 loop reads CASSADRIHSGNTIYF. CDR3 DNA sequence: TGTGCCAGCAGCGCGGACAGGATTCACTCTGGAAACACCATATATTTT.

The chain carries TRBV5-1 and TRBJ1-1, with a tentative D call TRBD1 (6 bases). The CDR3 runs to 16 residues. CDR1 and CDR2 (germline): SGHRS, YFSETQ. The ends were cut back, 7 bases at V and 0 bases at J, with 19 bases in the middle. The chain's CDR3 is CASCEQGIQMNTEAFF. The CDR3 coding sequence is TGCGCCAGCTGCGAACAGGGTATCCAGATGAACACTGAAGCTTTCTTT.

The rearrangement joins TRBV2 to TRBJ1-1; 10 bases match TRBD1. Germline CDR1 and CDR2: SNHLY and FYNNEI. This CDR3 has 15 residues. V was clipped by 5 bases and J by 2 bases; unmatched bases: 5. Here the CDR3 DNA reads TGTGCCAGCAGTCAAAGACAGGGGGCTAACACTGAAGCTTTCTTT. It encodes CASSQRQGANTEAFF.

Only one count was recorded for this clone. The same CDR3 arises from other DNA sequences in this sample as well. The chain couples TRBV12-3 or TRBV12-4 to TRBJ1-1; D is unresolved. CDR3 length: 13 residues. V lost 3 bases and J 5 bases, leaving 10 bases between the germline ends. The CDR3 spells CASSFAGRTEAFF. The CDR3, as DNA: TGTGCCAGCAGTTTTGCGGGTAGGACTGAAGCTTTCTTT.

The chain couples TRBV19 to TRBJ2-7, with 7 bases matching TRBD1. Germline V lookup: CDR1 LNHDA, CDR2 SQIVND (reference sequence). The CDR3 loop spans 17 amino acids. V gave up 5 bases and J gave up 0 bases; unmatched junction bases: 13. The CDR3: CASSYRDSDTFSYEQYF. In nucleotides, the CDR3 is TGTGCCAGTAGTTACCGGGACAGCGACACTTTCTCCTACGAGCAGTACTTC.

This sequence joins TRBV27 and TRBJ1-2; D gene unclear. The CDR3 sequence is 15 residues long. Trimming cost V 6 bases and J 3 bases, with 17 bases left between them. Germline V gene sequence: CDR1 MNHEY, CDR2 SMNVEV (reference sequence). The CDR3: CASSLESSFDYGYTF. CDR3 DNA: TGTGCCAGCAGCCTAGAAAGCAGTTTTGACTATGGCTACACCTTC.

V usage is TRBV27 and J usage is TRBJ2-3; tentative D call: TRBD2 (5 bases). CDR1 and CDR2 (germline): MNHEY, SMNVEV (reference sequence). The CDR3 is made up of 14 amino acids. V lost 7 bases to trimming and J lost 3 bases, with 14 bases between them. The chain's CDR3 is CASTRSGITDTQYF. Written as DNA, the CDR3 is TGTGCCAGCACCCGTTCCGGGATTACAGATACGCAGTATTTT.

For this clone: The sample has other DNA sequences that encode this CDR3 too. J is TRBJ2-7 and V is TRBV7-8, with D perhaps TRBD2 (5 bases). The CDR3 contains 13 residues. The V gene lost 2 bases and the J gene lost 2 bases, with 7 bases spanning the gap. Germline V lookup: CDR1 SGHVS, CDR2 FQNEAQ. This chain's CDR3 is CASSLSGTYEQYF. The CDR3 DNA reads as TGTGCCAGCAGCTTATCGGGAACCTACGAGCAGTACTTC. Complete variable domain (other parts from reference TRBV7-8 and TRBJ2-7): GAGVSQSPRYKVAKRGQDVALRCDPISGHVSLFWYQQALGQGPEFLTYFQNEAQLDKSGLPSDRFFAERPEGSVSTLKIQRTQQEDSAVYLCASSLSGTYEQYFGPGTRLTVT.